One and the same sample provided the 9 T cell receptor beta chains below, sequenced in a study of T cell changes during pregnancy in multiple sclerosis. The protocol was immunoSEQ multiplex PCR, while the TCRdb copy is restricted to in-frame clones and leaves out a portion. Of roughly 52,000 clones in the sample, approximately 92% were seen once. The material was CD4+ T cells from peripheral blood mononuclear cells, obtained in the third trimester of pregnancy. The receptor set was obtained from a female donor with multiple sclerosis, enrolled in a pregnancy study.

The CDR3 sequence is CATSRDLTGAVGGLFF. CDR3 coding DNA: TGTGCCACCAGCAGAGATTTGACGGGGGCTGTGGGAGGGCTGTTTTTT. This chain uses TRBV15 with TRBJ1-4; tentatively, D is TRBD1 (6 bases). CDR1 LNHNV and CDR2 YYDKDF come from the germline V gene (reference sequence). This CDR3 comprises 16 residues. Trimming pared 0 bases from V and 14 bases from J, leaving 22 bases between. The full variable domain, with the rest looked up from reference TRBV15 and TRBJ1-4, is DAMVIQNPRYQVTQFGKPVTLSCSQTLNHNVMYWYQQKSSQAPKLLFHYYDKDFNNEADTPDNFQSRRPNTSFCFLDIRSPGLGDTAMYLCATSRDLTGAVGGLFFGSGTQLSVL.

In its sample, this clone was seen once. V and J are TRBV5-1 and TRBJ2-5; 10 bases map to TRBD2. The CDR3 contains 17 residues. Germline trimming cut 3 bases from V and 3 bases from J; bases unmatched to any gene: 11. Germline values: CDR1 SGHRS, CDR2 YFSETQ. The CDR3 is CASSWNLLAGQEETQYF. As DNA, the CDR3 is TGCGCCAGCAGCTGGAACTTACTAGCGGGGCAGGAAGAGACCCAGTACTTC.

CDR3: CASSPGYEQYF. CDR3 nucleotide sequence: TGTGCCAGCAGCCCCGGGTACGAGCAGTACTTC. This rearrangement joins TRBV11-2 to TRBJ2-7; D call uncertain. CDR3 length: 11 amino acids. Germline values: CDR1 SGHAT, CDR2 FQNNGV. The V end was cut by 5 bases, the J end by 4 bases, with 6 bases between.

The V call is TRBV5-1, the J call TRBJ2-1, with 7 bases lining up with TRBD1. The trim removed 0 bases at V and 9 bases at J, leaving 6 bases unmatched. Germline CDR1 reads SGHRS; CDR2 reads YFSETQ. The CDR3 runs 14 residues. The chain's CDR3 is CASSLDRGPGEQFF. CDR3 coding DNA: TGCGCCAGCAGCTTGGACAGGGGACCGGGTGAGCAGTTCTTC.

The chain joins TRBV2 to TRBJ2-5; 8 nucleotides match TRBD2. Germline V gene data show CDR1 as SNHLY and CDR2 as FYNNEI. The CDR3 is 15 residues long. J lost 5 bases, V lost 4 bases, and 9 bases had no gene match. Here the CDR3 DNA reads TGTGCCAGCAGTGGCGCCAGCGGGAGTATTGAGACCCAGTACTTC. It encodes CASSGASGSIETQYF.

The chain joins TRBV19 to TRBJ1-5; 8 bases fit TRBD1. The V segment lost 3 bases and the J segment 1 base; nucleotides outside the gene matches: 8. The CDR3 totals 17 residues. In germline, CDR1 is LNHDA, CDR2 SQIVND (reference sequence). DNA of the CDR3: TGTGCCAGTAGTATGGGGGGCAGGGGGCAGAGCAATCAGCCCCAGCATTTT. Amino acid sequence: CASSMGGRGQSNQPQHF.

The V gene is TRBV7-7, the J gene TRBJ2-1, with 9 bases lining up with TRBD2. The junction had 10 bases not matched to a gene; V was cut back by 5 bases and J by 2 bases. The CDR3 runs 17 residues. The V gene's germline CDR1 is SSHAT and CDR2 FNYEAQ (reference sequence). Written as DNA, the CDR3 is TGTGCCAGCAGCCGTTCCCCCTTAGCGGGAGCCTACAATGAGCAGTTCTTC. Its protein product is CASSRSPLAGAYNEQFF.

The CDR3 here is CASSQTGDDYYGYTF. DNA for the CDR3: TGTGCCAGCAGCCAGACGGGGGATGATTACTATGGCTACACCTTC. The chain joins TRBV4-2 to TRBJ1-2; weak D call: TRBD1 (5 bases). Germline V gene lookup returns CDR1 LGHNA and CDR2 YNFKEQ. V lost 3 bases to trimming and J lost 3 bases, with 14 bases between them. The CDR3 runs 15 residues.

Only one count was recorded for this clone. The chain links TRBV5-1 to TRBJ1-4, with D possibly being TRBD1 (5 bases). Between the trimmed V and J ends, which lost 3 bases and 8 bases, there was a span of 17 bases. CDR1 SGHRS and CDR2 YFSETQ come from the germline V gene. There are 15 residues in the CDR3. The DNA for the CDR3 is TGCGCCAGCAGCTCTTCAGGGTCGGCGGCCGAAAAACTGTTTTTT. Amino acid sequence: CASSSSGSAAEKLFF.